The 2 T cell receptor beta chains listed next were all sequenced from one sample in a study of T-cell reconstitution after alpha-beta-depleted transplantation in children. Unique molecular identifiers were used in preparing the TCRbeta library. TCRdb called the PCR reads again in MiXCR, with one record for every CDR3 protein. This sample yields around 580,000 distinct CDR3 sequences, of which more than 20% are seen a single time; 13% to 15% belongs to the top ten. Sequencing used PBMCs, mostly from graft donor cells, obtained 360 days after TCRalphabeta/CD19-depleted stem cell transplant. The receptor source for this set is a boy younger than two who had a stem cell transplant for acute myeloid leukemia, so the T cells may come from the graft donor.

The chain has TRBV11-2 and TRBJ2-7; D not resolved. CDR1 is SGHAT, CDR2 FQNNGV, per germline. The length of the CDR3 is 14 residues. V was clipped by 5 bases and J by 3 bases, with 14 bases between them. The CDR3 here is CASSPTLWDYEQYF. Written as DNA, the CDR3 is TGTGCCAGCAGCCCCACGTTGTGGGACTACGAGCAGTACTTC.

The rearrangement links TRBV4-1 to TRBJ2-1; tentative D call: TRBD1 (5 bases). The CDR3 has 16 residues. CDR1 and CDR2 (germline): MGHRA, YSYEKL. V was pared by 0 bases and J by 3 bases, with 12 bases between. Here the CDR3 reads CASSQEGAGYYNEQFF. As DNA, the CDR3 is TGCGCCAGCAGCCAAGAAGGGGCAGGCTACTACAATGAGCAGTTCTTC.